This T cell receptor (beta chain) was observed in a study of shared clonotypes between healthy human individuals (dated by TCRdb to between 2020 and 2021). About the investigation overall: The cohort comprised a couple of women and a few men aged 18 to 49 years. Per donor, leukapheresis produced somewhere between about 0.85 and 10 billion PBMCs. To estimate repertoire size and how much clonotypes are shared between individuals, the study performed deep sequencing of blood TCR repertoires from a few healthy adults. Libraries were prepared and TCR repertoires were sequenced by different laboratories using diverse techniques, in order to increase sequencing depth and limit assay-specific biases. For each donor, CD4 naive and CD4 memory were each run on three plates, CD8 naive on two plates, and CD8 memory on one plate. The paper as a whole reports these results and caveats: Estimated clonotype richness was generally larger for naive than for memory subsets. Only blood was sampled, and tissue TCR repertoires likely differ from those in blood. Because the study included a small number of donors, the genetic and exposure-history diversity represented was limited. Rarefaction of sorted-subset datasets indicated incomplete sequencing despite the large sequencing depth. Across a handful of donors, roughly 5% of naive CD4, 3.5% of naive CD8, 2% to 2.5% of memory CD4, and under 0.45% of memory CD8 clonotypes were shared. Compared with non-shared clonotypes, the clonotypes found in all four sorted-subset donors had higher generation probabilities. Pairwise subsampling indicated that sequencing depth was expected to affect the degree of clonotype sharing among donors.

Healthy HIV-negative adults with no recently reported acute infections or vaccinations were included as donors. All donors were Caucasian adults living in Nashville, Tennessee, USA. CD4+ T cells were enriched through magnetic negative selection, after which naive cells were positively selected on CD45RA and the remaining negative fraction served as the memory subset. Blood was obtained by leukapheresis, after which PBMCs were separated by Ficoll-Histopaque density gradient centrifugation and cryopreserved in liquid nitrogen vapor phase. Purity and quantity of every magnetically sorted T cell population were checked by analytical flow cytometry. Genomic DNA was isolated from each sorted fraction and quantified by UV absorbance on a Nanodrop 2000c. Turning to this clone: Its antigen target is currently unknown. The sample holds no much larger clone one base away, and base qualities are not on file.

Using the deep immunoSEQ assay, multiplex PCR amplified TCR CDR3 regions from genomic DNA. Genomic DNA extracted from each cell subset was distributed evenly over all wells of several immunoSEQ 96-well plates, and each plate served as one replicate. Each replicate PCR for sorted subsets received approximately 200 ng genomic DNA, equal to tens of thousands of T cell genomes. Purified libraries were quantified with a Qubit 3.0 fluorometer, sized on a Bioanalyzer 2100, and re-quantified with the KAPA Library Quantification kit. Each immunoSEQ 96-well plate was sequenced on its own single-read 150-cycle Illumina NextSeq 550 flow cell. Regarding the original processing steps: The immunoSEQ output contained only junctional sequences without quality scores, so filtering could not match that applied to full-length reads. To assign V/J genes and CDR3, sequences were annotated against IMGT germline references using PyIR, a Python wrapper for IgBLAST v1.9. Reads were filtered out if the reads had weak V/J assignments (E-value above 1e-6), no CDR3, stop codons, out-of-frame junctions, or ambiguous translated residues. V3J clonotypes were defined by identical inferred V gene, J gene, and CDR3 amino acid sequence. Percentage overlap between repertoires was calculated by dividing the number of shared unique clonotypes by the size of the smaller repertoire. Repertoire richness was assessed with RTK rarefaction, the Chao1 estimator, and Recon v2.1 estimates of unobserved clonotypes. OLGA was used to compute generation probabilities for all TCRbeta clonotypes that the gDNA method yielded from a few donors. The clones in this table, taken by TCRdb from immuneACCESS, are in-frame only. Not every clone is retained; where verified, under half of the shortfall comes from an unresolved V gene, and the cause of the rest is unknown. From that table come the V and J calls and clone size; the DNA was used to work out D and trimming. Within this sample are hundreds of thousands of clones, with under 80% of them counted one time only. The ten most abundant clones make up around 1.6% of the sample.

The sequence came from a woman in her twenties or thirties in good health. The sample taken for sequencing was memory CD4+ T cells sorted from blood. What the cell subset or site label conveys for this sample: CD45RA-negative fraction.

The nucleotide sequence is TGTGCCAGTAGTATTAGCACGGCCCAAGAGACCCAGTACTTC. Its protein reads: CASSISTAQETQYF. This receptor chain uses TRBV19 and TRBJ2-5; a confident D gene designation cannot be given. For CDR1 and CDR2, the germline V gene (reference sequence) lists LNHDA and SQIVND. V gives up 3 bases and J gives up 1 base, and the segment between their germline ends measures 9 bases. The CDR3 runs 14 amino acids, cysteine and phenylalanine included. Only the CDR3 DNA stays, 42 bases, in frame from base 1.